This TCR beta chain derives from a study of blood T cell repertoires in COVID-19. About the research overall: Some COVID-19 samples were acute and others convalescent; all came from the United States, Italy and Spain.

Germline-derived CDR1 and CDR2 are SGHRS and YFSETQ. V was clipped by 0 bases and J by 2 bases, with 8 bases between them. The CDR3 has 14 amino acids. The recovered donors of Cohort 3 showed two negative PCRs, clearance, or symptom resolution. TCRdb's copy holds only in-frame clones and misses some; the assay was immunoSEQ multiplex PCR. The profile covers more than 300,000 clones, with 87% appearing a single time and approximately 5.2% taken by the ten largest. The sequence came from a young woman who had recovered from COVID-19. The chain uses TRBV5-1 and TRBJ1-2; D gene unclear. The source material was PBMCs or T cells enriched from blood (not recorded which). CDR3 nucleotides: TGCGCCAGCAGCTTGGACCGGTGGAACTATGGCTACACCTTC. It codes for CASSLDRWNYGYTF.